This T cell receptor (beta chain) was captured by sequencing in a study of CD8 T cells in Susac syndrome. Overall study results and limits: The relatively small number of individuals in the TCR sequencing and HLA analysis was acknowledged by the study.

In the case of this clonotype: Its antigen remains unidentified.

TEMRA cells were FACS-enriched and CD8+ and CD4+ T cells negatively isolated. The V end lost 1 base, the J end lost 4 bases, and 4 bases lay between the germline ends. CDR1 is MGHRA, CDR2 YSYEKL, per germline. CDR3 size: 12 residues. Reverse transcription of 0.5 to 1 ug RNA was performed with random hexamers. Coverage of TCR beta CDR3 amplification by immunoSEQ multiplex PCR extended to 54 Vbeta and 13 Jbeta. TCRdb independently ran MiXCR on the immunoSEQ multiplex PCR reads; one entry per CDR3 protein. The profile shows around 59,000 distinct CDR3 sequences, more than 90% of them singletons. The receptor was derived from a human donor in good health. The chain recombines TRBV4-1 with TRBJ1-2; D gene uncertain. The sequencing sample was made of CD8+ T cells from PBMCs. The CDR3: CASSQVGYGYTF. The DNA for the CDR3 is TGCGCCAGCAGCCAAGTGGGCTATGGCTACACCTTC.